Each of the 8 T cell receptor beta chains below was sequenced from the same sample in a study of T-cell reconstitution after alpha-beta-depleted transplantation in children. During its preparation, the TCRbeta library received unique molecular identifiers. One entry per CDR3 protein, called by TCRdb with MiXCR from the PCR reads. The profile shows about 600,000 distinct CDR3 sequences, 23% of them singletons. The sequencing used PBMCs, mostly from graft donor cells, collected 360 days after TCRalphabeta/CD19-depleted stem cell transplant. Source of these receptors: a boy under three years old who had a stem cell transplant for acute myeloid leukemia, so the T cells may come from the graft donor.

This clonotype was observed at least ten times. The chain carries TRBV6-5 and TRBJ1-2, with D unclear. Germline V gene data show CDR1 as MNHEY and CDR2 as SVGAGI. The CDR3 covers 15 residues. V was clipped by 4 bases and J by 3 bases, with 15 bases between them. This CDR3 reads CASSSPGPSYYGYTF. The CDR3 nucleotides are TGTGCCAGCAGTTCGCCTGGGCCTTCATACTATGGCTACACCTTC.

In this sample, this clonotype turned up once. The chain couples TRBV11-2 to TRBJ1-4; TRBD1 aligns across 8 bases. CDR1 SGHAT and CDR2 FQNNGV come from the germline V gene. The CDR3 is 16 amino acids. V gave up 5 bases and J gave up 3 bases; unmatched junction bases: 8. In nucleotides, the CDR3 is TGTGCCAGCAGCCCGGGACAGGTCCGCCCTAATGAAAAACTGTTTTTT. Translated, it gives CASSPGQVRPNEKLFF. Variable domain in full (rest from reference TRBV11-2 and TRBJ1-4): EAGVAQSPRYKIIEKRQSVAFWCNPISGHATLYWYQQILGQGPKLLIQFQNNGVVDDSQLPKDRFSAERLKGVDSTLKIQPAKLEDSAVYLCASSPGQVRPNEKLFFGSGTQLSVL.

This clonotype has ten or more counts. The CDR3 reads CASSWSGGGLYNEQFF. Here the CDR3 DNA reads TGCGCCAGCAGCTGGTCAGGGGGGGGACTTTACAATGAGCAGTTCTTC. J is TRBJ2-1 and V is TRBV5-1, with D perhaps matching TRBD1 or TRBD2 (7 bases each). V shed 3 bases and J shed 4 bases, with 17 bases lying between them. The germline V gene encodes CDR1 SGHRS and CDR2 YFSETQ. The CDR3 spans 16 residues.

The sample holds a few counts of this clonotype. J is TRBJ2-5 and V is TRBV12-3 or TRBV12-4; 7 bases are a match to TRBD1. This CDR3 comprises 17 residues. With 7 bases clipped from V and 2 bases from J, the junction kept 16 bases outside the gene matches. CDR3 sequence reads: CASNRFTARGMQETQYF. The CDR3 DNA reads TGTGCCAGCAATAGGTTTACGGCCAGGGGGATGCAAGAGACCCAGTACTTC.

The V and J genes are TRBV6-5 and TRBJ1-2; TRBD1 agrees at 7 bases. V shed 8 bases, J shed 7 bases, and the junction held 10 bases outside the gene matches. Germline values: CDR1 MNHEY, CDR2 SVGAGI. This CDR3 has 13 amino acids. Here the CDR3 reads CASVIQGRRGYTF. The DNA for the CDR3 is TGTGCCAGCGTTATACAGGGGAGGCGTGGCTACACCTTC.

This clonotype showed up just a few times. This chain uses TRBV20-1 with TRBJ2-1, with TRBD1 identical over 9 bases. Trimming at V came to 7 bases and at J to 7 bases, leaving 5 bases not matched to a gene. This CDR3 has 12 amino acids. CDR1 is DFQATT and CDR2 is SNEGSKA in the germline V gene (reference sequence). The CDR3 sequence is CSVQTGGNEQFF. CDR3 nucleotide sequence: TGCAGTGTCCAGACAGGGGGTAATGAGCAGTTCTTC.

In this sample, this clonotype turned up many times. The genes are TRBV5-1 and TRBJ1-5; D is perhaps TRBD1 (5 bases). CDR3 length equals 15 residues. V gave up 5 bases and J gave up 0 bases, with 12 bases separating them. Germline assignment: CDR1 SGHRS and CDR2 YFSETQ. The DNA of the CDR3 is TGCGCCAGCAGACGAGGGGAAGATAGCAATCAGCCCCAGCATTTT. As protein: CASRRGEDSNQPQHF.

This clonotype appeared many times. The chain combines TRBV20-1 with TRBJ1-5, with TRBD1 as a possible D gene (5 bases). Germline lookup yields CDR1 DFQATT and CDR2 SNEGSKA (reference sequence). The CDR3 has 14 amino acids. CDR3 DNA: TGCAGGGAAACGGGACTTGCGTCCAATCAGCCCCAGCATTTT. Translation: CRETGLASNQPQHF.